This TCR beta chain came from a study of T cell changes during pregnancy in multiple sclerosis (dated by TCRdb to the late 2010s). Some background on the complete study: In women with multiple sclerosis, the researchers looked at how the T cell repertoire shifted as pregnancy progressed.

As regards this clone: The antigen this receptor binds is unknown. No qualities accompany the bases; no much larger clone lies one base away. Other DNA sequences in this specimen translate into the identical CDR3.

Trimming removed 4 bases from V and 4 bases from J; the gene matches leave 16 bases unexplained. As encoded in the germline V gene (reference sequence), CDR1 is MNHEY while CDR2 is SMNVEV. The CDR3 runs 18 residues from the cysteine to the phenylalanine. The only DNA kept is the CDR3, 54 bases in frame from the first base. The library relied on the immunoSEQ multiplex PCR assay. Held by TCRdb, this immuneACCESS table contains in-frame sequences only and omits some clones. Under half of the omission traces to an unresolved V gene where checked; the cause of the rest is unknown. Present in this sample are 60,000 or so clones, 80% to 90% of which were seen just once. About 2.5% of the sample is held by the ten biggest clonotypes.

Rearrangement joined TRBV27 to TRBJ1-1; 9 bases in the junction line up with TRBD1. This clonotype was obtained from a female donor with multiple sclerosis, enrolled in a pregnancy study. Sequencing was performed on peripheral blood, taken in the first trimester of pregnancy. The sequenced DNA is TGTGCCAGCAGTTCCACAAGGGGACAGGGACGGGGAGCCACTGAAGCTTTCTTT. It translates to CASSSTRGQGRGATEAFF.